This T cell receptor beta chain is drawn from a study of identical twins. General study findings and limits: Cord blood beta clonotypes that were abundant carried fewer insertions, and memory repertoires showed no such trend.

CDR3 length equals 15 residues. The V gene end was trimmed by 5 bases and the J gene end by 5 bases; junction bases not matched to a gene: 9. CDR1 is SEHNR and CDR2 is FQNEAQ in the germline V gene (reference sequence). TCRdb recomputed calls from the 5' RACE reads with MiXCR, one row per CDR3 protein. The sample includes about 340,000 distinct CDR3 sequences, approximately 8.7% of them seen just once. This clonotype was recorded only once. What it binds is not known. The genes are TRBV7-9 and TRBJ2-1, with 7 bases aligning to TRBD2. This clonotype originated in a woman aged 45-65 years in good health. Sequencing input: naive T cells sorted from blood. Here the CDR3 reads CASSVALAENNEQFF. The CDR3 DNA reads TGTGCCAGCAGCGTTGCCCTAGCGGAGAACAATGAGCAGTTCTTC.